This is a list of T cell receptor beta chains from one sample in a study of cytomegalovirus exposure and HLA in healthy donors. Produced via immunoSEQ multiplex PCR; TCRdb's table is partial and in-frame only. The sample has 70,000 to 90,000 clones; roughly 70% are singletons. Sequencing was done on a sample of PBMCs. These receptors all come from a man in his 60s in good health and CMV-seropositive. Each CDR3 is given with its conserved first and last residue. D genes are given only for firm matches. Only some rows state a clone size, as once, few, many or a class for expanded clones.

v_gene	d_gene	j_gene	abundance	CDR3aa	CDR3nt
TRBV7-2	TRBD2	TRBJ2-3	.	CASSLVGLAGGYTDTQYF	TGTGCCAGCAGCTTAGTTGGACTAGCGGGAGGTTACACAGATACGCAGTATTTT
TRBV7-6	.	TRBJ2-3	.	CASSPQGSTDTQYF	TGTGCCAGCAGCCCCCAGGGATCCACAGATACGCAGTATTTT
TRBV6-1	TRBD1	TRBJ1-4	.	CASSPGTGGDEKLFF	TGTGCCAGCAGTCCCGGGACAGGAGGGGATGAAAAACTGTTTTTT
TRBV11-2	TRBD2	TRBJ2-1	.	CASSLAGGPCEQFF	TGTGCCAGCAGCTTAGCGGGAGGGCCGTGTGAGCAGTTCTTC
TRBV7-9	.	TRBJ2-3	few	CASSLGTQADTQYF	TGTGCCAGCAGCTTAGGGACACAGGCAGATACGCAGTATTTT
TRBV18	TRBD1	TRBJ1-2	.	CASSLGQGDSYGYTF	TGTGCCAGCTCTCTCGGACAGGGGGATTCCTATGGCTACACCTTC
TRBV19	.	TRBJ2-3	.	CASSILSQRDTQYF	TGTGCCAGTAGTATCTTGTCCCAGCGGGATACGCAGTATTTT
TRBV5-1	TRBD1	TRBJ1-1	few	CASGSGQGRTGAFF	TGCGCCAGCGGCTCGGGACAGGGGCGCACTGGGGCTTTCTTT
TRBV6-5	.	TRBJ2-1	.	CASTHSALYNEQFF	TGTGCCAGCACCCATAGCGCGCTCTACAATGAGCAGTTCTTC
TRBV7-2	TRBD1	TRBJ2-2	.	CASSSRQGMGTGELFF	TGTGCCAGCAGCTCCAGACAGGGGATGGGAACCGGGGAGCTGTTTTTT